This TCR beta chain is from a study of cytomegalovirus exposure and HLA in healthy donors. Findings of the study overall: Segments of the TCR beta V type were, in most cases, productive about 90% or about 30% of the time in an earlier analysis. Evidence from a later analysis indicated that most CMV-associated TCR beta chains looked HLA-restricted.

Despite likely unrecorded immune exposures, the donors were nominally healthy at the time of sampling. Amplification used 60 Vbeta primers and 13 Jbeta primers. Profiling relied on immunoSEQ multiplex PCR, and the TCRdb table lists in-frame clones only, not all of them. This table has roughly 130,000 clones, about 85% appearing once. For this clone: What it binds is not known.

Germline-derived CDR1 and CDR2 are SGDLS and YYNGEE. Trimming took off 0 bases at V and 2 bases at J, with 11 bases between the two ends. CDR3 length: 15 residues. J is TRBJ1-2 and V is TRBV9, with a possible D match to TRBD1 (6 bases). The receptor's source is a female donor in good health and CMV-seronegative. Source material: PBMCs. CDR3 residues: CASSVATGGNYGYTF. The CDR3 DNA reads TGTGCCAGCAGCGTAGCTACGGGGGGCAACTATGGCTACACCTTC.